Listed here are 16 T cell receptor beta chains from one sample, sequenced in a study of CD8+ T cells in alopecia areata (dated by TCRdb to about 2018). Library preparation employed the immunoSEQ multiplex PCR assay. For TCR sequencing, RNA was extracted from every sample and reverse transcribed into cDNA to serve as template. The source is immuneACCESS, and TCRdb retained only in-frame sequences with V and J called. Part of the clones is not carried over; for the studies checked, unresolved V genes explain less than half of this, and the remainder is unexplained. Counted in this sample were about 220,000 clones; about three fifths of them appeared once. Around 1.5% of the sample comes from the top ten. The time point label, read with the paper, signifies: around 28 days on oral tofacitinib. In light of the paper, this sample's treatment or condition label describes: oral pan-JAK inhibitor, 5-10 mg twice daily.

The sample in question was CD4+ T cells sorted from blood, obtained at week 4, from a patient treated with tofacitinib. The receptor source for this set is a human donor with alopecia areata.

The J gene is TRBJ2-7, the V gene TRBV27; the D gene is possibly TRBD1 (5 bases). This CDR3 has 13 residues. Trimming took off 6 bases at V and 1 base at J, with 10 bases between the two ends. CDR1 is MNHEY, CDR2 SMNVEV, per germline (reference sequence). CDR3 in DNA: TGTGCCAGCAGGCTCCAGGGATCCTACGAGCAGTACTTC. Amino acids: CASRLQGSYEQYF.

The genes are TRBV5-1 and TRBJ1-6; maybe TRBD1 (5 bases). Trimming took off 7 bases at V and 7 bases at J, with 18 bases between the two ends. Germline CDR1 reads SGHRS; CDR2 reads YFSETQ. The CDR3 has 15 residues. The CDR3 is CASSSEGQGNSPLHF. The CDR3 nucleotides are TGCGCCAGCTCGTCGGAGGGGCAGGGAAATTCACCCCTCCACTTT.

The rearrangement links TRBV5-6 to TRBJ2-6; no clear D gene. This CDR3 spans 15 amino acids. The V gene lost 0 bases and the J gene lost 3 bases, with 7 bases spanning the gap. CDR1 is SGHDT and CDR2 is YYEEEE in the germline V gene. DNA for the CDR3: TGTGCCAGCAGCTTGGTGGCGGTTGGGGCCAACGTCCTGACTTTC. Translated: CASSLVAVGANVLTF.

This clone came up once. The V and J genes are TRBV5-1 and TRBJ1-2; tentatively, D is TRBD1 (5 bases). V was trimmed by 5 bases and J by 4 bases, leaving 15 bases between them. The CDR3 contains 14 residues. Germline V gene lookup returns CDR1 SGHRS and CDR2 YFSETQ. DNA for the CDR3: TGCGCCAGCAGGCCCGGGGGAGATACCTATGGCTACACCTTC. Translating it yields CASRPGGDTYGYTF.

This chain links TRBV29-1 with TRBJ1-5; D unclear. Trimming removed 4 bases at V and 11 bases at J, with 12 bases between. The CDR3 is 11 amino acids. CDR1 and CDR2 (germline): SQVTM, ANQGSEA. The CDR3 protein is CSVVSGLAQHF. For the CDR3, the DNA is TGCAGCGTTGTCTCTGGTCTGGCCCAGCATTTT.

The genes are TRBV9 and TRBJ2-7; D unclear. The germline CDR1 and CDR2 sequences are SGDLS and YYNGEE. This CDR3 has 14 amino acids. Trimming pared 4 bases from V and 1 base from J, leaving 12 bases between. CDR3 nucleotide sequence: TGTGCCAGCAGCCCTAGACCAGAATCCTACGAGCAGTACTTC. As protein: CASSPRPESYEQYF.

The CDR3 region is CASSFRDRYNEQFF. CDR3 nucleotides: TGTGCCAGCAGCTTCCGGGACAGGTACAATGAGCAGTTCTTC. The chain couples TRBV7-8 to TRBJ2-1, with 8 bases matching TRBD1. Germline CDR1 SGHVS, CDR2 FQNEAQ. V was clipped by 3 bases and J by 4 bases; unmatched bases: 2. This CDR3 has 14 residues. The full variable domain, completed using reference TRBV7-8 and TRBJ2-1, is GAGVSQSPRYKVAKRGQDVALRCDPISGHVSLFWYQQALGQGPEFLTYFQNEAQLDKSGLPSDRFFAERPEGSVSTLKIQRTQQEDSAVYLCASSFRDRYNEQFFGPGTRLTVL.

The chain's CDR3 is CASSATGQWDQPQHF. The CDR3 region has the DNA TGTGCCAGCAGTGCTACCGGACAGTGGGATCAGCCCCAGCATTTT. The V and J genes are TRBV6-4 and TRBJ1-5; D possibly corresponds to TRBD1 (6 bases). This CDR3 comprises 15 residues. V was shortened by 4 bases and J by 5 bases, with 15 bases between the two germline ends. Germline V gene data show CDR1 as MRHNA and CDR2 as SNTAGT.

The chain joins TRBV5-1 to TRBJ1-1; D unresolved. Germline CDR1 reads SGHRS; CDR2 reads YFSETQ. Trimming pared 0 bases from V and 1 base from J, leaving 16 bases between. CDR3 size: 17 residues. In nucleotides, the CDR3 is TGCGCCAGCAGCTTGGCAACGTGGCTAGAGGGGAACACTGAAGCTTTCTTT. Amino acid sequence: CASSLATWLEGNTEAFF.

With respect to this clone: A read error may account for a junction end that differs from germline. The rearrangement links TRBV7-2 to TRBJ2-5, with a possible D match to TRBD1 (6 bases). The CDR3 is made up of 15 amino acids. CDR1 is SGHTA and CDR2 is FQGNSA in the germline V gene. CDR3 sequence (DNA): TGTGCCAGCACCTTAGGGCTCCAGGGGACGGAGACCCAGTACTTC. Translating gives CASTLGLQGTETQYF.

This chain's CDR3 is CASSPLASGGALETQYF. The CDR3 DNA sequence: TGTGCCAGCAGCCCCTTGGCCAGCGGGGGGGCCCTAGAGACCCAGTACTTC. The J gene is TRBJ2-5, the V gene TRBV9; 10 bases match TRBD2. Trimming took 4 bases from V and 4 from J; bases not matched to a gene: 13. This CDR3 has 17 residues. Per the germline V gene, CDR1 is SGDLS and CDR2 is YYNGEE.

The chain employs TRBV5-1 and TRBJ2-7; D not certain. The germline V and J ends were trimmed by 5 bases and 1 base, with 22 bases remaining between them. Germline CDR1 SGHRS, CDR2 YFSETQ. The CDR3 consists of 17 residues. CDR3 in amino acids: CASSAVEGATVSYEQYF. The CDR3 DNA sequence: TGCGCCAGCAGTGCAGTGGAAGGAGCTACTGTATCCTACGAGCAGTACTTC.

The J gene is TRBJ2-4, the V gene TRBV7-2; 7 nucleotides match TRBD2. V gave up 3 bases and J gave up 2 bases; unmatched junction bases: 1. Germline V gene sequence: CDR1 SGHTA, CDR2 FQGNSA. The CDR3 totals 14 residues. This CDR3 reads CASSFGGSKNIQYF. As DNA, the CDR3 is TGTGCCAGCAGCTTCGGGGGGTCCAAAAACATTCAGTACTTC.

This chain connects TRBV4-3 to TRBJ2-7, with a possible D match to TRBD2 (7 bases). From germline, CDR1 is LGHNA and CDR2 YSLEER. The CDR3 has 14 amino acids. V lost 2 bases and J lost 7, with 15 bases in between. This CDR3 reads CASSQTRGLGEQYF. Written as DNA, the CDR3 is TGCGCCAGCAGCCAAACGCGGGGGCTAGGGGAGCAGTACTTC.

V is TRBV30 and J is TRBJ1-6, with D perhaps TRBD1 (5 bases). The germline CDR1 and CDR2 sequences are GTSNPN and SVGIG (reference sequence). There are 14 residues in the CDR3. The V gene lost 4 bases and the J gene lost 7 bases, with 14 bases spanning the gap. CDR3 amino acids: CAWNRGSWNSPLHF. CDR3 coding DNA: TGTGCCTGGAATCGGGGGTCTTGGAATTCACCCCTCCACTTT.

This chain links TRBV6-5 with TRBJ1-1, with D unresolved. Germline loops: CDR1 MNHEY, CDR2 SVGAGI. The CDR3 spans 14 residues. V was trimmed by 1 base and J by 6 bases, leaving 12 bases between them. Here the CDR3 reads CASSYFARSSEAFF. The CDR3 DNA reads as TGTGCCAGCAGTTACTTCGCCAGGTCCTCTGAAGCTTTCTTT.